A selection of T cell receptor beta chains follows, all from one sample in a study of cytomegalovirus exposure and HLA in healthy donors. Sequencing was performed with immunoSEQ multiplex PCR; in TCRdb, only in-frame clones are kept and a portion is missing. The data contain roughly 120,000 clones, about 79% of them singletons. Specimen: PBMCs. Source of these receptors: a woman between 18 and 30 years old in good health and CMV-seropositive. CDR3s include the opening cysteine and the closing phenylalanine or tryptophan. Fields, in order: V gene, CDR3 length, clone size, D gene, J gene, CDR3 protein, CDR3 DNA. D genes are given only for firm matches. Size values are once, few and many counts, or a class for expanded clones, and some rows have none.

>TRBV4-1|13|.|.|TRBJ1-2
CASSETVNYGYTF
TGCGCCAGCAGCGAGACAGTTAACTATGGCTACACCTTC
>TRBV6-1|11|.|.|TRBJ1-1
CASGRGTEAFF
TGTGCCAGCGGGCGGGGCACTGAAGCTTTCTTT
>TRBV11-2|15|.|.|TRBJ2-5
CASSLDGQAQETQYF
TGTGCCAGCAGCTTAGACGGACAAGCACAAGAGACCCAGTACTTC
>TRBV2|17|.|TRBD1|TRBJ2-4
CASRALGTDLAKNIQYF
TGTGCCAGCAGGGCCCTAGGGACAGATCTAGCCAAAAACATTCAGTACTTC
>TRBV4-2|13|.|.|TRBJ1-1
CASSQGTLGEAFF
TGTGCCAGCAGCCAAGGGACACTTGGAGAAGCTTTCTTT
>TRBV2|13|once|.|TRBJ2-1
CAASTESYNEQFF
TGTGCCGCGAGTACTGAGTCCTACAATGAGCAGTTCTTC
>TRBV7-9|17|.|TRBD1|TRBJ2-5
CASSLSPGQAYQETQYF
TGTGCCAGCAGCTTATCTCCGGGACAGGCGTACCAAGAGACCCAGTACTTC
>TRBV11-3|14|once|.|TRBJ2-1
CASSFRQPYNEQFF
TGTGCCAGCAGCTTTCGACAGCCTTACAATGAGCAGTTCTTC
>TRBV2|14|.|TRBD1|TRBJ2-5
CASRIYRGVETQYF
TGTGCCAGCAGAATATACAGGGGGGTTGAGACCCAGTACTTC
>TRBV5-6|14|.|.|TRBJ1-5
CASSFGTSNQPQHF
TGTGCCAGCAGCTTTGGGACATCCAATCAGCCCCAGCATTTT
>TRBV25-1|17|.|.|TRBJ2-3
CASSENPASPGTDTQYF
TGTGCCAGCAGTGAAAACCCTGCCTCTCCCGGGACAGATACGCAGTATTTT
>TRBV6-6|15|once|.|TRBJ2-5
CASSYRPGVGETQYF
TGTGCCAGCAGTTATAGGCCGGGGGTTGGGGAGACCCAGTACTTC
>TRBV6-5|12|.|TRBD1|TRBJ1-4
CATPGGEKKLFF
TGTGCGACCCCAGGGGGAGAAAAAAAACTGTTTTTT
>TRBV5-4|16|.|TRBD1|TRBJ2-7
CASSTGGQGGTYEQYF
TGTGCCAGCAGCACTGGGGGACAGGGTGGAACCTACGAGCAGTACTTC
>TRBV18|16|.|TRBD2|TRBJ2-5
CASSPPVAGDQETQYF
TGTGCCAGCTCACCACCGGTAGCGGGGGACCAAGAGACCCAGTACTTC
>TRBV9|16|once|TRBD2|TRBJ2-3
CASSVAGTSGSPTQYF
TGTGCCAGCAGCGTAGCAGGGACTAGCGGGAGCCCCACGCAGTATTTT
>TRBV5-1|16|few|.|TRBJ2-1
CASSLEGGGSYNEQFF
TGCGCCAGCAGCCTGGAGGGAGGGGGATCTTACAATGAGCAGTTCTTC